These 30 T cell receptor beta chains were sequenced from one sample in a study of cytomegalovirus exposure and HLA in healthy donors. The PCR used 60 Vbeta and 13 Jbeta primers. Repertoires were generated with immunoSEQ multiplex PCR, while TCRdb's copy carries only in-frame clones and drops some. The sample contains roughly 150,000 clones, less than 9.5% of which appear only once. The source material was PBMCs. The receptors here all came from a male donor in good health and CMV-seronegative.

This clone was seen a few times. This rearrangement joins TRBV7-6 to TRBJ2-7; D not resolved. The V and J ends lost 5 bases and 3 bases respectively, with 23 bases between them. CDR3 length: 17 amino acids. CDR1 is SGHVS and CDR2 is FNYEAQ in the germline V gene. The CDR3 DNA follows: TGTGCCAGCAGCCCCTCGCCAGACGGCGGATTTAACTACGAGCAGTACTTC. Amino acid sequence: CASSPSPDGGFNYEQYF.

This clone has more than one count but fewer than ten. CDR3 region: CASSDTVTYNEQFF. CDR3 nucleotide sequence: TGTGCCAGCAGTGACACAGTCACCTACAATGAGCAGTTCTTC. The rearrangement links TRBV27 to TRBJ2-1; unclear D gene. The CDR3 length is 14 residues. The germline gives CDR1 MNHEY, CDR2 SMNVEV (reference sequence). Trimming removed 5 bases from V and 2 bases from J, with 10 bases in between.

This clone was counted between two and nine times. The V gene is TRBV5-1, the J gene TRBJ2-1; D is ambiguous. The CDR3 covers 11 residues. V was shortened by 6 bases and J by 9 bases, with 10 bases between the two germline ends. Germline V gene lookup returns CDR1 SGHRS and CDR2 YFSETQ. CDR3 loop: CASKSYAEQFF. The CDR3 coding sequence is TGCGCCAGCAAAAGCTATGCTGAGCAGTTCTTC.

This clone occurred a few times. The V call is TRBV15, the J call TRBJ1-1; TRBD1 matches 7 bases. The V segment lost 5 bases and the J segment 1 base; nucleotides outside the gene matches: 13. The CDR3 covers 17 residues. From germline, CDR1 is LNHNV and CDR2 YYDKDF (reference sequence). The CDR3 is CATSGGQFYFSNTEAFF. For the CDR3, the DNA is TGTGCCACCAGCGGGGGACAGTTCTACTTCTCGAACACTGAAGCTTTCTTT.

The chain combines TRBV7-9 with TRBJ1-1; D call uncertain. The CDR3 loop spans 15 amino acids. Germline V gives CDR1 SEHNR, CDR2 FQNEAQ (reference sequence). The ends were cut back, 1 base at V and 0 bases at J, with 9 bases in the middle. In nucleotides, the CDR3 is TGTGCCAGCAGCTTAGGAGAAGTATTGAACACTGAAGCTTTCTTT. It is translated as CASSLGEVLNTEAFF.

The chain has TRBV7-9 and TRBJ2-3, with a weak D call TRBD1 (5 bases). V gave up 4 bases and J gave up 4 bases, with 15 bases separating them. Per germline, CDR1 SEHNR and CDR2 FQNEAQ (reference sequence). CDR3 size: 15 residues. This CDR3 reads CASSSWVGHSDTQYF. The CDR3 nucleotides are TGTGCCAGCAGCTCCTGGGTTGGACATTCAGATACGCAGTATTTT.

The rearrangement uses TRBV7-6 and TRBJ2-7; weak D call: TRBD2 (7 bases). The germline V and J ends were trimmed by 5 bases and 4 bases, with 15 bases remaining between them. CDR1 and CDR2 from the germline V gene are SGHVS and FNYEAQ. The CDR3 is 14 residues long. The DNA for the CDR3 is TGTGCCAGCAGCCCCCGGAGGGGGGGGTACGAGCAGTACTTC. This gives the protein CASSPRRGGYEQYF.

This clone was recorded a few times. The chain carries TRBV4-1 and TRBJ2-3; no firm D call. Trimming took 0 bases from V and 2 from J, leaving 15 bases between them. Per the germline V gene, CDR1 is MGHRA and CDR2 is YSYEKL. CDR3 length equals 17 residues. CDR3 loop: CASSQESGTMSTDTQYF. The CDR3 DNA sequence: TGCGCCAGCAGCCAAGAAAGTGGCACAATGTCCACAGATACGCAGTATTTT.

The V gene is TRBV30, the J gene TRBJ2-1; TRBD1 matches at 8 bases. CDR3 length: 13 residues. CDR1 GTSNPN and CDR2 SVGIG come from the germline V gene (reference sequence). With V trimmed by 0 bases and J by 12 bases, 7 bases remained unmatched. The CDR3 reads CAWSVARGRRQFF. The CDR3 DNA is TGTGCCTGGAGTGTAGCCAGGGGGCGTCGGCAGTTCTTC.

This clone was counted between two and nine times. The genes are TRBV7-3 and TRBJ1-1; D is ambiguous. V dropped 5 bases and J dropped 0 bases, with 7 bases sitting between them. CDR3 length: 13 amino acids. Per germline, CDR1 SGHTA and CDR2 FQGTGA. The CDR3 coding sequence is TGTGCCAGCAGCACCGGGATGAACACTGAAGCTTTCTTT. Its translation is CASSTGMNTEAFF. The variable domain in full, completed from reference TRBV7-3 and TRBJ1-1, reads GAGVSQTPSNKVTEKGKYVELRCDPISGHTALYWYRQSLGQGPEFLIYFQGTGAADDSGLPNDRFFAVRPEGSVSTLKIQRTERGDSAVYLCASSTGMNTEAFFGQGTRLTVV.

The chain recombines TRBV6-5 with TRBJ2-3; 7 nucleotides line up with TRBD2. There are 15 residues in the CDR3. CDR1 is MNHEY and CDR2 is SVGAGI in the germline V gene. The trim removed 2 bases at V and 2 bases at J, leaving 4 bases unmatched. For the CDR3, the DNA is TGTGCCAGCAGTTACCGAGCGGGACCCACAGATACGCAGTATTTT. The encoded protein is CASSYRAGPTDTQYF.

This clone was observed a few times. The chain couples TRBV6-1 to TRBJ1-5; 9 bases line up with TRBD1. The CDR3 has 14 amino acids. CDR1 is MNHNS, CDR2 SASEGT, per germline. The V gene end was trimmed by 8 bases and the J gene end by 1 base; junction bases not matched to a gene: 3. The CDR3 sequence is CASLTGGSNQPQHF. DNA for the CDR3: TGTGCCAGCTTGACAGGGGGAAGCAATCAGCCCCAGCATTTT.

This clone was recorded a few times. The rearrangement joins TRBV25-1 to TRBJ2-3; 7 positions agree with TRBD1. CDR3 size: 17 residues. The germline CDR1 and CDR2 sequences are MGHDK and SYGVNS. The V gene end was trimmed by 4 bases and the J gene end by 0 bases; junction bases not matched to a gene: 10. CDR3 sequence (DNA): TGTGCCAGCAGTGGGTGGGACAGCGATATTAGCACAGATACGCAGTATTTT. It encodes CASSGWDSDISTDTQYF.

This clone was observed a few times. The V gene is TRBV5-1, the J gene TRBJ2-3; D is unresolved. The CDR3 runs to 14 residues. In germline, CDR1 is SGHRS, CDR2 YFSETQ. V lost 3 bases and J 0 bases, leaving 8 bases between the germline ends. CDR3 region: CASSSQTSTDTQYF. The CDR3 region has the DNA TGCGCCAGCAGCTCTCAGACTAGCACAGATACGCAGTATTTT.

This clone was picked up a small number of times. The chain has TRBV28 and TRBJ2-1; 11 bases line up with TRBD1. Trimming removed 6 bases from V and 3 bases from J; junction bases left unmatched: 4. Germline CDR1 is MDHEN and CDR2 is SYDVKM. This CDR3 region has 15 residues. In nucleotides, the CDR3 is TGTGCCAGCAGGCCCGGGACAGGGGGCTACAATGAGCAGTTCTTC. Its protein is CASRPGTGGYNEQFF.

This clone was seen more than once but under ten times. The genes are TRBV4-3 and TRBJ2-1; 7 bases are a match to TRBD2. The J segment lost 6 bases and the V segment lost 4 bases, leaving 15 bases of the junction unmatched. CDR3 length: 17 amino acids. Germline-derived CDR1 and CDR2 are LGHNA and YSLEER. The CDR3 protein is CASSPASRGVGLNEQFF. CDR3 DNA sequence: TGCGCCAGCAGCCCGGCGAGTCGGGGGGTGGGGCTCAATGAGCAGTTCTTC.

This CDR3 is CASSPTLANTGELFF. The CDR3 DNA reads TGCGCCAGCAGTCCCACGCTAGCGAACACCGGGGAGCTGTTTTTT. The chain uses TRBV5-1 and TRBJ2-2; unclear D gene. V dropped 5 bases and J dropped 0 bases, with 11 bases sitting between them. The V gene's germline CDR1 is SGHRS and CDR2 YFSETQ. The CDR3 loop spans 15 amino acids.

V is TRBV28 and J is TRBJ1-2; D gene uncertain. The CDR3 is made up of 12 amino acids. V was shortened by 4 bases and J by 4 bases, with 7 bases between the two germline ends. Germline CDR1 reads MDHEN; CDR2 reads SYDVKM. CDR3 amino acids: CASSSRSYGYTF. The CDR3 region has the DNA TGTGCCAGCAGTTCTCGTTCCTATGGCTACACCTTC.

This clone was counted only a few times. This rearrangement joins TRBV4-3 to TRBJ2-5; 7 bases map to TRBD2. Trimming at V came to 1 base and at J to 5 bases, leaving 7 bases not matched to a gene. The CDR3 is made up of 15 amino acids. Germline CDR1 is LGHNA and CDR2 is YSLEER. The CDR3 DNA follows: TGCGCCAGCAGCCAAGGAGCGGGACCGGGCGAGACCCAGTACTTC. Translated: CASSQGAGPGETQYF.

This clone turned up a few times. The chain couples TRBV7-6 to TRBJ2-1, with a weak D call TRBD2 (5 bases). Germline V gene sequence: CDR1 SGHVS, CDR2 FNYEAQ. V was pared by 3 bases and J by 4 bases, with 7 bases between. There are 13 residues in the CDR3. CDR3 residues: CASSLEVYNEQFF. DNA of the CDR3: TGTGCCAGCAGCTTGGAGGTTTACAATGAGCAGTTCTTC.

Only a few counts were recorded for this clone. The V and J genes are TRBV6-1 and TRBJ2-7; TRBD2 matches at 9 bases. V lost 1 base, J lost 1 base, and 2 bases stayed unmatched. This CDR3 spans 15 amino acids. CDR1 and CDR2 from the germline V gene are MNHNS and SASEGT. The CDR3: CASSEGLADSYEQYF. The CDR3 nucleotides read TGTGCCAGCAGTGAAGGACTAGCGGATTCCTACGAGCAGTACTTC.

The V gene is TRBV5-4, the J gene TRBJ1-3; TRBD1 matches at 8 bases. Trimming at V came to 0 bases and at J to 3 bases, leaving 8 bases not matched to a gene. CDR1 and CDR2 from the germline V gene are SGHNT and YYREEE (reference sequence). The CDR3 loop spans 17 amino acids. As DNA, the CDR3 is TGTGCCAGCAGCTTGGCTGGACAGGGCAAGTTTGGAAACACCATATATTTT. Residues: CASSLAGQGKFGNTIYF.

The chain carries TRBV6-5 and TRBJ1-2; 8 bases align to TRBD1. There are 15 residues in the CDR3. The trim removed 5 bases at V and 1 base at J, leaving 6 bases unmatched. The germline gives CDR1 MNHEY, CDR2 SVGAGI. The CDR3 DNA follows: TGTGCCAGCAGTCAATACAGGGGGAGTAACTATGGCTACACCTTC. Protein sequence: CASSQYRGSNYGYTF.

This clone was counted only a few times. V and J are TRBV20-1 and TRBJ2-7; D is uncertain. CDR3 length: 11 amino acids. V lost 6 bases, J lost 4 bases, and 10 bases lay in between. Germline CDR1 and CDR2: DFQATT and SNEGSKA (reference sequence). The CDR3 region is CSAARLYEQYF. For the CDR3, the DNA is TGCAGTGCAGCACGTTTATACGAGCAGTACTTC.

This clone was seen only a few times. CDR3 coding DNA: TGTGCCAGCTCACCCTGGACAGGGAATGACGAGCAGTACTTC. Amino acid sequence: CASSPWTGNDEQYF. The chain recombines TRBV18 with TRBJ2-7; 8 bases match TRBD1. The CDR3 is 14 residues long. Germline V lookup: CDR1 KGHSH, CDR2 LQKENI. With V trimmed by 3 bases and J by 5 bases, 6 bases remained unmatched.

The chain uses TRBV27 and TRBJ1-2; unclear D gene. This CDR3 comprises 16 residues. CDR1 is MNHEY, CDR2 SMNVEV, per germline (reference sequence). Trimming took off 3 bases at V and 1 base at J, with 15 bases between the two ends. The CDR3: CASSLILEKRNYGYTF. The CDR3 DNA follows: TGTGCCAGCAGTTTGATCTTGGAGAAGCGTAACTATGGCTACACCTTC.

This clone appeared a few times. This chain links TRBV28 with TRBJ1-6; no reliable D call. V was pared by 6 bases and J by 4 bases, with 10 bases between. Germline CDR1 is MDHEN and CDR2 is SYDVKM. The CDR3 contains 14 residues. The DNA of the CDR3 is TGTGCCAGCAGGTGGAGGCGTTATAATTCACCCCTCCACTTT. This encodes CASRWRRYNSPLHF. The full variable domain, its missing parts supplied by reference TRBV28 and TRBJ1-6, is DVKVTQSSRYLVKRTGEKVFLECVQDMDHENMFWYRQDPGLGLRLIYFSYDVKMKEKGDIPEGYSVSREKKERFSLILESASTNQTSMYLCASRWRRYNSPLHFGNGTRLTVT.

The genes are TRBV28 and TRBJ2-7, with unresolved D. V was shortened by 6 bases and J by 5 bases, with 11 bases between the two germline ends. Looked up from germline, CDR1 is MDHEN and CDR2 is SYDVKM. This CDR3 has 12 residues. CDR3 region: CASRRFGNEQYF. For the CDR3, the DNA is TGTGCCAGCAGGAGGTTTGGTAACGAGCAGTACTTC.

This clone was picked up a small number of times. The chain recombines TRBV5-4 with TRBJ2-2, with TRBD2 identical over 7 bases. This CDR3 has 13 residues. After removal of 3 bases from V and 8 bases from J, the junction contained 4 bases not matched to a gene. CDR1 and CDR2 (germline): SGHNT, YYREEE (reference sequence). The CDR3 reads CASSSREAGELFF. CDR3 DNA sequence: TGTGCCAGCAGCTCCCGGGAGGCGGGGGAGCTGTTTTTT.

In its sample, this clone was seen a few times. The CDR3: CASSPSGGDHYNEQFF. The CDR3 nucleotides are TGTGCCAGCAGTCCAAGCGGGGGGGACCATTACAATGAGCAGTTCTTC. This chain uses TRBV27 with TRBJ2-1, with 10 bases matching TRBD2. With 5 bases clipped from V and 4 bases from J, the junction kept 8 bases outside the gene matches. The CDR3 contains 16 residues. CDR1 is MNHEY and CDR2 is SMNVEV in the germline V gene (reference sequence).